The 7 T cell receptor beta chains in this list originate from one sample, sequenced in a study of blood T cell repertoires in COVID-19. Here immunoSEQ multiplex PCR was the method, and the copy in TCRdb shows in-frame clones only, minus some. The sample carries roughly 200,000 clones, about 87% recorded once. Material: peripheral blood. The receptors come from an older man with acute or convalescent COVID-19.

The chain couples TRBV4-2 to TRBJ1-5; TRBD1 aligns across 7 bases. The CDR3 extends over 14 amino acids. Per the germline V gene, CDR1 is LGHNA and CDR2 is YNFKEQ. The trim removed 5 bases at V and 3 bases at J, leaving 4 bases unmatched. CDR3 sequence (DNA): TGTGCCAGCAGCTCGACAGGGCCCAATCAGCCCCAGCATTTT. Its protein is CASSSTGPNQPQHF.

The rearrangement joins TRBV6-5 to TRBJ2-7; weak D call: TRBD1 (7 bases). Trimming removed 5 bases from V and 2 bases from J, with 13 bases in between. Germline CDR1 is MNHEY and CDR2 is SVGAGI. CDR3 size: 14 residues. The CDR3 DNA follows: TGTGCCAGCAGTACCAGGGGGGACCCCTACGAGCAGTACTTC. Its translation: CASSTRGDPYEQYF.

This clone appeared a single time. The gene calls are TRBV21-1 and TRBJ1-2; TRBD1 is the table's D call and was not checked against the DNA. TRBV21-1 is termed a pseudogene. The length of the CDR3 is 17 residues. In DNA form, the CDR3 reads TGTGCCAGCATCCGAGAATCCCCAGGGGAAGCTAACTATGGCTACACCTTC. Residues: CASIRESPGEANYGYTF.

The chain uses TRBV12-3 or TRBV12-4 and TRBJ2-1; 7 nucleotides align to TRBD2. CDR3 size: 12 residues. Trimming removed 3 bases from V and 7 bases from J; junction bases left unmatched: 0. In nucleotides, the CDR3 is TGTGCCAGCAGTTTCGGGGGGAATGAGCAGTTCTTC. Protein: CASSFGGNEQFF.

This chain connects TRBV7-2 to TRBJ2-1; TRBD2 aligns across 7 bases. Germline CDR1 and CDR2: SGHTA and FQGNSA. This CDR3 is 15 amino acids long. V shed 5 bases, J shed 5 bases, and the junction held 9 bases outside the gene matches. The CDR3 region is CASSLWDYRHNEQFF. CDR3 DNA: TGTGCCAGCAGCCTCTGGGACTACAGACACAATGAGCAGTTCTTC.

The CDR3 protein is CASSQVSGGREQYF. The CDR3 DNA sequence: TGTGCCAGCAGCCAAGTGTCAGGGGGTCGCGAGCAGTACTTC. The gene calls are TRBV4-2 and TRBJ2-7; 7 bases map to TRBD1. The V and J ends lost 1 base and 6 bases, in that order; junction bases with no gene match: 6. Germline CDR1 reads LGHNA; CDR2 reads YNFKEQ. The CDR3 length is 14 residues.

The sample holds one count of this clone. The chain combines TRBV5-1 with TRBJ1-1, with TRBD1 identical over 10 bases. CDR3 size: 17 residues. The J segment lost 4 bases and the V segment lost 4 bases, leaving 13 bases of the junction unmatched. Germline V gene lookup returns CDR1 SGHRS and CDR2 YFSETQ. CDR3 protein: CASSPGTGAGTSTEAFF. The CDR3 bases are TGCGCCAGCAGCCCTGGGACAGGGGCTGGCACAAGCACTGAAGCTTTCTTT. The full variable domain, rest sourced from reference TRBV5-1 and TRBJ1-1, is KAGVTQTPRYLIKTRGQQVTLSCSPISGHRSVSWYQQTPGQGLQFLFEYFSETQRNKGNFPGRFSGRQFSNSRSEMNVSTLELGDSALYLCASSPGTGAGTSTEAFFGQGTRLTVV.